This record concerns one T cell receptor beta chain sequence. Per germline, CDR1 SEHNR and CDR2 FQNEAQ (reference sequence). Deletions cut 5 bases from V and 4 bases from J, with 9 bases between. There are 13 residues in the CDR3. The sample is drawn from a study of blood T cell repertoires in COVID-19. Only in-frame clones appear in the TCRdb table, and some are missing; sequencing was by immunoSEQ multiplex PCR. The sample consists of about 54,000 clones, 75% to 95% of them appearing once. This sequence originates from a woman aged 40 to 50 with active COVID-19. Input material: peripheral blood. V is TRBV7-9 and J is TRBJ2-1, with D perhaps matching TRBD2 (6 bases). The CDR3 DNA is TGTGCCAGCAGCGCCCGGGGGTACAATGAGCAGTTCTTC. Translating gives CASSARGYNEQFF.